Detailed here is one T cell receptor (beta chain). What it recognizes is unknown. The data were obtained in a study of T cell repertoires in cytomegalovirus infection. Study information: CMV infection and matching HLA type were both indicated by public TCR beta signatures.

In TCRdb, the reads were re-called with MiXCR into one record per CDR3 protein. The table lists around 200,000 distinct CDR3 sequences, roughly 34% of them singletons. The sequenced sample was CD8+ T cells from cultured PBMCs, obtained from culture after CMV antigen stimulation. The clonotype originates from a human donor in good health (CMV status not recorded). Some clones in this sample may be carry-over from other donors' samples.

CDR3 sequence (DNA): TGTGCCAGCAGCCTAAGGGCGGGTGGCTACACCTTC. Translating gives CASSLRAGGYTF. This chain connects TRBV7-8 to TRBJ1-2, with D unresolved. This CDR3 is built from 12 residues. V lost 5 bases, J lost 7 bases, and 11 bases lay in between. Germline V gene data show CDR1 as SGHVS and CDR2 as FQNEAQ.